This record concerns one T cell receptor beta chain sequence. Its antigen is currently unknown. Researchers amplified the TCR beta CDR3 regions from RNA transcripts. Carried out on the TCR CDR3, a first-round RT-PCR used the HTBI primer set. TCRdb reprocessed the multiplex PCR reads via MiXCR and lists one record per CDR3 protein. This sample has under 650,000 distinct CDR3 sequences, with roughly 17% found just once. The study left out patients who had uncontrolled infection, other autoimmune disease, pregnancy or lactation. This CDR3 spans 16 amino acids. Trimming removed 3 bases from V and 0 bases from J; junction bases left unmatched: 9. CDR1 and CDR2 from the germline V gene are GTSNPN and SVGIG (reference sequence). This sample was taken from a study of T cells in Graves' hyperthyroidism and ophthalmopathy. Study overall: Pretreatment peripheral blood was obtained at initial diagnosis.

Findings of the study overall: Blood held most thyroid clonotypes expanded above 0.001 frequency. Stable hyperthyroidism was separated from ophthalmopathy by a model based on 13 V-J features.

The sequenced sample was blood. The rearrangement uses TRBV30 and TRBJ2-7; 9 nucleotides agree with TRBD1. The receptor's source is a woman aged 25-40 years with Graves' hyperthyroidism. The CDR3 region is CAWSGGGQGPSYEQYF. The DNA of the CDR3 is TGTGCCTGGAGCGGAGGGGGACAGGGCCCCTCCTACGAGCAGTACTTC.